This entry concerns a single TCR beta chain. The CDR3 covers 16 residues. V lost 0 bases, J lost 11 bases, and 7 bases stayed unmatched. Germline V gives CDR1 MGHRA, CDR2 YSYEKL. The source of the sample is a study of siplizumab effects on memory and regulatory T cells. Sequencing was performed with immunoSEQ multiplex PCR; in TCRdb, only in-frame clones are kept and a portion is missing. The sample contains around 99,000 clones, roughly 94% of which appear only once. The clonotype originates from a human donor in good health. The chain links TRBV4-1 to TRBJ1-4, with 12 bases that match TRBD1. The sequenced sample was Tregs sorted from blood. The DNA for the CDR3 is TGCGCCAGCAGCCAAGATTGGGGACAGGGGGCCTGGAAACTGTTTTTT. Encoded protein: CASSQDWGQGAWKLFF.